This is a list of T cell receptor beta chains from one sample in a study of neurological immune-mediated disorders. TCRdb analysed the 5' RACE reads with MiXCR anew, one entry per CDR3 protein. The sample includes about 90,000 distinct CDR3 sequences, less than 15% of them seen just once. What was sequenced was PBMCs. The receptors come from a female donor with HTLV-1-associated myelopathy (HAM/TSP). The CDR3 runs from the conserved cysteine through the conserved F or W. D genes are given only for firm matches. Each size is once, few, many or a size class.

CDR3 DNA: TGTGCCAGCAGCTTGGGGACTAGCGGGGGCCCTTCTTTCCGAGATACGCAGTATTTT
CDR3 protein: CASSLGTSGGPSFRDTQYF
clone size: many
V gene: TRBV5-5
D gene: TRBD2
J gene: TRBJ2-3

CDR3 DNA: TGTGCCAGCAGTGAGGCCCCCAGGACAGGGGGCGACTATGGCTACACCTTC
CDR3 protein: CASSEAPRTGGDYGYTF
clone size: many
V gene: TRBV2
D gene: TRBD1
J gene: TRBJ1-2

CDR3 DNA: TGCGCCAGCAGCTCTACAGGGGAGGAGACCCAGTACTTC
CDR3 protein: CASSSTGEETQYF
clone size: many
V gene: TRBV5-1
D gene: TRBD1
J gene: TRBJ2-5

CDR3 DNA: TGCAGCACCCAGGGAGATTTTAGCACAGATACGCAGTATTTT
CDR3 protein: CSTQGDFSTDTQYF
clone size: many
V gene: TRBV20-1
D gene: NA
J gene: TRBJ2-3

CDR3 DNA: TGTGCCAGCTCACCACTTCGGACAGCGAACACCGGGGAGCTGTTTTTT
CDR3 protein: CASSPLRTANTGELFF
clone size: many
V gene: TRBV18
D gene: NA
J gene: TRBJ2-2

CDR3 DNA: TGTGCCAGCAGCCCGCAGGGCCTGGGGACCCAGTACTTC
CDR3 protein: CASSPQGLGTQYF
clone size: many
V gene: TRBV7-2
D gene: NA
J gene: TRBJ2-5

CDR3 DNA: TGTGCCAGCAGCGACAGCAATCAGCCCCAGCATTTT
CDR3 protein: CASSDSNQPQHF
clone size: many
V gene: TRBV7-9
D gene: NA
J gene: TRBJ1-5

CDR3 DNA: TGTGCCAGCAGTGAGGTAATAGATACGCAGTATTTT
CDR3 protein: CASSEVIDTQYF
clone size: many
V gene: TRBV2
D gene: NA
J gene: TRBJ2-3

CDR3 DNA: TGTGCTACCAGCAGTGGGACGGGGTCTCAAGACGATGAGCAGTTCTTC
CDR3 protein: CATSSGTGSQDDEQFF
clone size: many
V gene: TRBV15
D gene: NA
J gene: TRBJ2-1

CDR3 DNA: TGTGCCATCGGGAACACAGATACGCAGTATTTT
CDR3 protein: CAIGNTDTQYF
clone size: many
V gene: TRBV10-3
D gene: NA
J gene: TRBJ2-3

CDR3 DNA: TGTGCCAGCAGCCAAGACGTCCTAGCGGGGGTTGAGCAGTTCTTC
CDR3 protein: CASSQDVLAGVEQFF
clone size: many
V gene: TRBV3-1
D gene: TRBD2
J gene: TRBJ2-1

CDR3 DNA: TGCAGCGTTGAACTAGCGGGGCCCACCGAGACCGAGCAGTTCTTC
CDR3 protein: CSVELAGPTETEQFF
clone size: many
V gene: TRBV29-1
D gene: TRBD2
J gene: TRBJ2-1